The present entry profiles one TCR beta chain with its context. This entry is derived from a study of CD8+CD57+ T cells in acquired aplastic anemia. Study-wide context: When averaged, DNA from sorted CD4+ and CD8+ cells came to 2.5 to 3.5 ug.

The V and J ends lost 6 bases and 4 bases respectively, with 7 bases between them. Germline CDR1 SNHLY, CDR2 FYNNEI. CDR3 length: 12 amino acids. The template used for profiling TCR beta VDJ and CDR3 was genomic DNA. TCRdb analysed the reads with MiXCR anew, one entry per CDR3 protein. The sample lists some 170,000 distinct CDR3 sequences, approximately 43% occurring once. Sequenced: sorted CD4+, CD8+, or CD8+CD57+ T cells (not recorded which) from PBMCs. The TCR was taken from a human donor in good health. The J gene is TRBJ1-5, the V gene TRBV2; no reliable D call. The CDR3 sequence: CASRRINQPQHF. CDR3 coding DNA: TGTGCCAGCAGGCGCATAAATCAGCCCCAGCATTTT.